This TCR beta chain came from a study of a mutant IDH1 vaccine in newly diagnosed glioma. The study, taken as a whole, reports: About 92% of patients showed vaccine-induced immune responses across multiple MHC alleles.

This CDR3 contains 17 residues. With V trimmed by 2 bases and J by 5 bases, 10 bases remained unmatched. Per the germline V gene, CDR1 is SGHTA and CDR2 is FQGTGA. Time point described: week 23, last vaccination. Every single dose of the vaccine, 300 ug of mutant IDH1 20-mer peptide, came with topical imiquimod. Sequencing used immunoSEQ multiplex PCR; TCRdb keeps in-frame clones, though not all of them. This sample has roughly 43,000 clones; approximately 84% occur once, and the top ten carry around 2.5%. Notes on this clone: Its antigen is currently unknown.

Sample: PBMCs, taken from a glioma patient whose treatment included an IDH1 peptide vaccine. The clonotype originates from a woman aged 18-29 years with glioma. Some clones in this sample may be carry-over from other donors' samples. The chain employs TRBV7-3 and TRBJ2-2, with 8 bases fitting TRBD1. The CDR3 DNA sequence: TGTGCCAGCAGCTTAGGGCAGGGGGCGCTGATAACCGGGGAGCTGTTTTTT. Protein: CASSLGQGALITGELFF.